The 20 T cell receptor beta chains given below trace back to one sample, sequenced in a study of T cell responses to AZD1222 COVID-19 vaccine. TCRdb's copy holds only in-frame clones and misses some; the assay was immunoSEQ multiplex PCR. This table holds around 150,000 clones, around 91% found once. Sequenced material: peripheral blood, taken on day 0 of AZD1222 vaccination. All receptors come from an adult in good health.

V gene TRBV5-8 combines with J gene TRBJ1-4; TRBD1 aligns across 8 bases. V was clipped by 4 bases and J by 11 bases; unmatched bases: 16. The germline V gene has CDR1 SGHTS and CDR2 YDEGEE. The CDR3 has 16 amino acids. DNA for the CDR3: TGTGCCAGCAGCAAAGGGACAGGTCGACAAATCGGGAAACTGTTTTTT. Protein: CASSKGTGRQIGKLFF.

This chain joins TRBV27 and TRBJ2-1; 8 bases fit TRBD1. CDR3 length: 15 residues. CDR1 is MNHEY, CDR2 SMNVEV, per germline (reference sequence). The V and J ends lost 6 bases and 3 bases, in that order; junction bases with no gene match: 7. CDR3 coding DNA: TGTGCCAGCAGGACCGGGACAGGAGACTACAATGAGCAGTTCTTC. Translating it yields CASRTGTGDYNEQFF.

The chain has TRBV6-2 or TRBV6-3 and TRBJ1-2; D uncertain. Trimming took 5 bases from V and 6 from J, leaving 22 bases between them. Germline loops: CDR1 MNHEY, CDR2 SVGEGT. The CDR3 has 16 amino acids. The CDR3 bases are TGTGCCAGCAGTCCAGATCCAGGAGGGAACTATAATGGCTACACCTTC. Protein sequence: CASSPDPGGNYNGYTF.

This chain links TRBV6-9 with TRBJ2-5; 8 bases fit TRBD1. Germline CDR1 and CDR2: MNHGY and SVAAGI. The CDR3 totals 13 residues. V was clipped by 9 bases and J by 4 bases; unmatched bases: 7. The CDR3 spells CARKRTGRETQYF. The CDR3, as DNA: TGTGCCAGAAAGCGGACAGGGCGAGAGACCCAGTACTTC.

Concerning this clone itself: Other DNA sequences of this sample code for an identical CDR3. Written as DNA, the CDR3 is TGTGCCAGTAGTATAATTCAGAGCTCTGGAAACACCATATATTTT. Amino acids: CASSIIQSSGNTIYF. V usage is TRBV19 and J usage is TRBJ1-3; D remains ambiguous. The CDR3 sequence is 15 residues long. Trimming shortened V by 2 bases and J by 0 bases, and 8 bases separated the two germline ends. Per the germline V gene, CDR1 is LNHDA and CDR2 is SQIVND (reference sequence).

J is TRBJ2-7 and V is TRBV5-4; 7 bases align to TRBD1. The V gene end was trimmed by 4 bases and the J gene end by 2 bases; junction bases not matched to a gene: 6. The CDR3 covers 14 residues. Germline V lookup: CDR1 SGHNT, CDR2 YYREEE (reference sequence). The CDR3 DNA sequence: TGTGCCAGCAGCCGAGGGGGCAACACCTACGAGCAGTACTTC. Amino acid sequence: CASSRGGNTYEQYF.

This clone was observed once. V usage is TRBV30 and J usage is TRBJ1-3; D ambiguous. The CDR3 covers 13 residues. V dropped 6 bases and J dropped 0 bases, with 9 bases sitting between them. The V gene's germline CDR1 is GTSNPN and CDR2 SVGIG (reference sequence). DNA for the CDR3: TGTGCCTGTCCGAGGCCCTCTGGAAACACCATATATTTT. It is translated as CACPRPSGNTIYF.

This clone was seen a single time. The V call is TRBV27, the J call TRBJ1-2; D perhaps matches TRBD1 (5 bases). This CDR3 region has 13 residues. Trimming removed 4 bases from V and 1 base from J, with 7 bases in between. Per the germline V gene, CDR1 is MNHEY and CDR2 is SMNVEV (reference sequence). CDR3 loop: CASSSTVNYGYTF. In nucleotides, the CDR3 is TGTGCCAGCAGTTCGACAGTTAACTATGGCTACACCTTC.

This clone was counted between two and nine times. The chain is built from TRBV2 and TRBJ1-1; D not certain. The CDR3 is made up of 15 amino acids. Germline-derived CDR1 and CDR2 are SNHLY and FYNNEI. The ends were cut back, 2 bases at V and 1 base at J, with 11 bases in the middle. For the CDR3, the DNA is TGTGCCAGCAGTGAATATGAGAGTTCGAACACTGAAGCTTTCTTT. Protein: CASSEYESSNTEAFF.

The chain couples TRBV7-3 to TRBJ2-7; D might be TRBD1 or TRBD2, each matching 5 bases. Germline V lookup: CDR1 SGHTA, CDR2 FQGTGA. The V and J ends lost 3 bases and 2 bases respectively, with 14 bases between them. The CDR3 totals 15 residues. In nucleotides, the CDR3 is TGTGCCAGCAGCTTGGGGGTGACCGGCGCCTACGAGCAGTACTTC. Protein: CASSLGVTGAYEQYF.

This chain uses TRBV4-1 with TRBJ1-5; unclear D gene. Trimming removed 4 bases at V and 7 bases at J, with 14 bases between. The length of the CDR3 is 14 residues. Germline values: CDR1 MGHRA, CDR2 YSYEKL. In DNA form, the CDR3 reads TGCGCCAGCAGCCCTTTCCGAGGGAAACAGCCCCAGCATTTT. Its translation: CASSPFRGKQPQHF.

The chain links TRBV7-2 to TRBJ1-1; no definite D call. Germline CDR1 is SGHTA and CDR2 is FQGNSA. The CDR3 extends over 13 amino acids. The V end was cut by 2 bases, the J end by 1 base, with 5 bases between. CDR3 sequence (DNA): TGTGCCAGCAGCTTACGGGGGAACACTGAAGCTTTCTTT. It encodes CASSLRGNTEAFF.

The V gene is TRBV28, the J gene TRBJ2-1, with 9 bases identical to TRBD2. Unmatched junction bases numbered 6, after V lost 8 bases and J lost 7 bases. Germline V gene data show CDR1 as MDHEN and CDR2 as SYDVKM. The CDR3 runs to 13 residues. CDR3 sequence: CASGSGSWNEQFF. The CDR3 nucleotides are TGTGCCAGCGGTAGCGGGAGTTGGAATGAGCAGTTCTTC.

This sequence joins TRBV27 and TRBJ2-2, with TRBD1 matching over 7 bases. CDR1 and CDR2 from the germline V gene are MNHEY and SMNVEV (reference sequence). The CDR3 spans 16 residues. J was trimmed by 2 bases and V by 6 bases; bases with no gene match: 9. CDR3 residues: CASRSAGTANTGELFF. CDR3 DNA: TGTGCCAGCAGATCCGCCGGGACAGCAAACACCGGGGAGCTGTTTTTT.

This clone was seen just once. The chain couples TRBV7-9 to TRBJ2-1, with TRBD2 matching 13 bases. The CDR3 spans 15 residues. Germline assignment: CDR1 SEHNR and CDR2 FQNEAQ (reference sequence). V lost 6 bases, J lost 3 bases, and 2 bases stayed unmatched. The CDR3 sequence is CASRGLAGVYNEQFF. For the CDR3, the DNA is TGTGCCAGCAGAGGACTAGCGGGAGTCTACAATGAGCAGTTCTTC.

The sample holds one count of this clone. The CDR3 DNA follows: TGTGCCAGCAGTTTCGGTACCGGACCCGGCGGCCCCGGGGAGCTGTTTTTT. It specifies CASSFGTGPGGPGELFF. The chain combines TRBV27 with TRBJ2-2; unclear D gene. The CDR3 runs 17 residues. Deletions cut 3 bases from V and 6 bases from J, with 20 bases between. The germline CDR1 and CDR2 sequences are MNHEY and SMNVEV (reference sequence).

This CDR3 is CASSRAPNTDTQYF. The DNA of the CDR3 is TGTGCCAGCAGCCGCGCACCGAACACAGATACGCAGTATTTT. The chain is built from TRBV11-2 and TRBJ2-3; no firm D call. The CDR3 is 14 residues long. Germline CDR1 and CDR2: SGHAT and FQNNGV. Trimming cost V 5 bases and J 2 bases, with 11 bases left between them.

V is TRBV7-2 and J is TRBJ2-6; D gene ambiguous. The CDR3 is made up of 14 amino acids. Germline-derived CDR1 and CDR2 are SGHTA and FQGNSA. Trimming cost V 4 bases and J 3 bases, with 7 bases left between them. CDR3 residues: CASSSRSGANVLTF. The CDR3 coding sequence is TGTGCCAGCAGCTCCCGGAGTGGGGCCAACGTCCTGACTTTC. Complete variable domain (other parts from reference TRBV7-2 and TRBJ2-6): GAGVSQSPSNKVTEKGKDVELRCDPISGHTALYWYRQSLGQGLEFLIYFQGNSAPDKSGLPSDRFSAERTGGSVSTLTIQRTQQEDSAVYLCASSSRSGANVLTFGAGSRLTVL.

The chain's CDR3 is CASSDTNTEAFF. The CDR3 DNA is TGTGCCAGCAGTGACACGAACACTGAAGCTTTCTTT. The chain carries TRBV6-4 and TRBJ1-1; D gene ambiguous. Looked up from germline, CDR1 is MRHNA and CDR2 is SNTAGT. V lost 2 bases, J lost 1 base, and 2 bases lay in between. CDR3 length: 12 residues.

CDR3 coding DNA: TGCAGCGTTGAGGCAGGGGGTGAAAAACTGTTTTTT. Translating gives CSVEAGGEKLFF. V usage is TRBV29-1 and J usage is TRBJ1-4; TRBD1 aligns across 7 bases. Trimming at V came to 3 bases and at J to 7 bases, leaving 2 bases not matched to a gene. The V gene's germline CDR1 is SQVTM and CDR2 ANQGSEA. The CDR3 sequence is 12 residues long.